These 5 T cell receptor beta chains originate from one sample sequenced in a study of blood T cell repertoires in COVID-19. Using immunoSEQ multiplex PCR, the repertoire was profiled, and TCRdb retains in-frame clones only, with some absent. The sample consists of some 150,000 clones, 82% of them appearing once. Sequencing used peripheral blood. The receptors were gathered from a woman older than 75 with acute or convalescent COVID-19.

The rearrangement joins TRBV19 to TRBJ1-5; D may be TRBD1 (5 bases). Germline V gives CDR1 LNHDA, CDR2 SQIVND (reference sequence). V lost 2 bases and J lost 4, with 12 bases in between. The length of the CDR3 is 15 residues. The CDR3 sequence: CASSIFEGLNQPQHF. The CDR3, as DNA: TGTGCCAGTAGTATATTCGAGGGACTAAATCAGCCCCAGCATTTT.

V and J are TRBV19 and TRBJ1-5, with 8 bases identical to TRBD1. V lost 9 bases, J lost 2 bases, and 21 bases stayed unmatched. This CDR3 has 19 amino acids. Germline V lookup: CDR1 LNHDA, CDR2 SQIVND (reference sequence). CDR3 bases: TGTGCCAGCTCCCCCGGCCCAGGGGGCGCTGGGGGTGGCAATCAGCCCCAGCATTTT. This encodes CASSPGPGGAGGGNQPQHF.

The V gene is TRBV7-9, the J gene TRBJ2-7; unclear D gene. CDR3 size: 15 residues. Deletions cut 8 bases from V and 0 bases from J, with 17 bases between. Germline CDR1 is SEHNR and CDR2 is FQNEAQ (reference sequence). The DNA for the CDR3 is TGTGCCAGCTCACCCCCCTGGGCCAGCTCCTACGAGCAGTACTTC. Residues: CASSPPWASSYEQYF.

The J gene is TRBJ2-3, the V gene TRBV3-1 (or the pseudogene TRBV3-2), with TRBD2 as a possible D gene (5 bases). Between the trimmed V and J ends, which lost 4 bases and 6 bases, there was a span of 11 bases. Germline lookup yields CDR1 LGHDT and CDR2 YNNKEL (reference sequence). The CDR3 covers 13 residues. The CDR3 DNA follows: TGTGCCAGCAGCCGCCTTACGGGGGATACGCAGTATTTT. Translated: CASSRLTGDTQYF.

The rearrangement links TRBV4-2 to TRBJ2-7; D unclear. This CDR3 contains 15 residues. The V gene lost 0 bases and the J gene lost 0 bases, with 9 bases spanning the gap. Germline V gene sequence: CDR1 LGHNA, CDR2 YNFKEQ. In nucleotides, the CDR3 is TGTGCCAGCAGCCAAGACCCACAAAGCTCCTACGAGCAGTACTTC. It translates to CASSQDPQSSYEQYF.